The sequence of this TCR beta chain was determined in a study of human T cells and chemical hapten exposure (dated by TCRdb to the early 2020s). Broadly, across the study: For sensitization, 2% DPC in acetone was applied to a 2 cm by 2 cm area of upper inner arm skin. Weekly therapeutic DPC doses were additionally applied to the scalp of patients throughout the roughly 23-week study period. Patch testing on the upper back used Finn chambers containing 0.01% DPC, with scoring done after 6 days according to International Contact Dermatitis Research Group standards. Alopecia areata with under or over 50% scalp involvement, alopecia totalis and alopecia universalis were represented in the patient cohort, which was mostly female. Libraries were pooled for sequencing, and per-sample TCR yields varied mainly because of small differences in library volumes within the pool. In alopecia patients, the study followed how the peripheral blood TCR repertoire changed in vivo over primary and secondary sensitization to diphenylcyclopropenone (DPC), a hapten. Blood samples were taken from patients before sensitization (week 0) and at 2, 6 and about 24 weeks after DPC sensitization. Blood for TCR sequencing was provided by twenty-nine alopecia patients at one to four time points (pre-sensitization, 2, 6 and 24 weeks).

Libraries were built with RACE. The sequencing machine was a NextSeq 500. Library preparation attached unique molecular identifiers to individual cDNA molecules for quantitative, reproducible TCR counting. Each blood RNA sample was used to sequence both TCR alpha and TCR beta chains. The published analysis was carried out like this. Samples had a median of around 92,000 TCRs, with a range from about 23,224 to 750,000. V, J and CDR3 annotation of the TCR reads was performed with the Decombinator software suite. To make PS versus PT1 abundance plots, every sample was subsampled to the same number of TCRs (28,000). Expanded TCRs were defined as absent before sensitization and observed at least eight times at the 2-week time point. TCRdb reran the public reads through fastp at Q25 and MiXCR, keeping productive beta chains. Rows matching on CDR3 protein sequence are summarized as one entry with the most common DNA and genes. These V and J calls are TCRdb output, not the study's own analysis. The table for this sample lists about 70,000 distinct CDR3 sequences; around 7.9% of them were counted only once. The ten top clones hold around 3% of the sample.

On this clonotype: The antigen it recognizes is unknown. It has no much larger one-base neighbor in the sample; base qualities were not kept.

As encoded in the germline V gene, CDR1 is SGHDT while CDR2 is YYEEEE. Taken from cysteine to phenylalanine, the CDR3 has 16 residues. Only the CDR3 DNA stays, 48 bases, in frame from base 1. V and J are trimmed by 4 bases and 0 bases, and the gene matches miss 10 bases of the junction. The study at large found these results: The number of PT1 expanded TCRs positively correlated with patch test score, significant at thresholds 8, 16 and 32 but not 4. Because every patient had alopecia, a presumed autoimmune disease, the patients' immune response might differ from that of healthy individuals. Repeated subsampling changed both the strength of the expansion versus patch-test correlation and the threshold at which that correlation became significant. Significantly more large CDR3 similarity clusters were formed by expanded TCRs than by pre-sensitization or healthy control sets, consistent with antigen-driven responses. No change with DPC sensitization was found in the number of TCRs above 1 in 1000 frequency, and no evidence of global repertoire structure alterations was found.

This specimen's time point label, interpreted: patch test 2, 6 weeks after DPC sensitization. Read against the paper, the sample's treatment or condition label means: therapeutic diphenylcyclopropenone sensitization with weekly scalp DPC. Blood at each patch-test visit was drawn before the patch test was applied. Patients were considered eligible if aged 18 to 70, diagnosed with alopecia and deemed suitable for DPC therapy, and patients were excluded if pregnant. Unfractionated whole blood was collected in Tempus Blood RNA tubes, and total RNA was extracted from that blood. The chain employs TRBV5-6 and TRBJ2-7; 7 central bases correspond to TRBD2. The input for sequencing was whole blood, taken in connection with sensitization to the hapten diphenylcyclopropenone (DPC). The origin of this receptor is a woman aged 45 to 65 with alopecia areata. Some clones in this sample may be carry-over from other donors' samples. DNA sequence: TGTGCCAGCAGCCTCTCCCCTAGCGGATACTCCTACGAGCAGTACTTC. Translated, it reads CASSLSPSGYSYEQYF.